These T cell receptor beta chains were read from a single sample in a study of T cell changes during pregnancy in multiple sclerosis. Profiled with immunoSEQ multiplex PCR; TCRdb holds only in-frame clones, not every one. The data hold about 23,000 clones, with 80% to 90% observed a single time. Sequenced here: CD4+ T cells from peripheral blood mononuclear cells, sampled in the first trimester of pregnancy. These receptors came from a female donor in good health, enrolled as a control in a pregnancy study. CDR3s include the opening cysteine and the closing phenylalanine or tryptophan. Fields, in order: J gene, clone size, V gene, D gene, CDR3 DNA, CDR3 protein. D genes are given only for firm matches. Clone size is not always given. Where it is, it says once, few, many or a class for expanded clones.

j_gene: TRBJ1-4
abundance: .
v_gene: TRBV14
d_gene: .
CDR3nt: TGTGCCAGCAGCCAGGGCGGACAGAAGGCTGAAAAACTGTTTTTT
CDR3aa: CASSQGGQKAEKLFF

j_gene: TRBJ2-3
abundance: .
v_gene: TRBV4-2
d_gene: .
CDR3nt: TGTGCCAGCAGTGACATGGCCGGGAACCTCGGGGATACGCAGTATTTT
CDR3aa: CASSDMAGNLGDTQYF

j_gene: TRBJ2-7
abundance: .
v_gene: TRBV5-1
d_gene: TRBD2
CDR3nt: TGCGCCAGCAGCTTGGGGGGGGGAAGGTCCTACGAGCAGTACTTC
CDR3aa: CASSLGGGRSYEQYF

j_gene: TRBJ2-6
abundance: .
v_gene: TRBV2
d_gene: TRBD1
CDR3nt: TGTGCCAGCAGTATGACAGGGGACGGGGCCAACGTCCTGACTTTC
CDR3aa: CASSMTGDGANVLTF

j_gene: TRBJ2-1
abundance: .
v_gene: TRBV5-8
d_gene: .
CDR3nt: TGTGCCAGCAGCTCGCCGGGACTCCGCTCCTACAATGAGCAGTTCTTC
CDR3aa: CASSSPGLRSYNEQFF

j_gene: TRBJ2-5
abundance: .
v_gene: TRBV11-2
d_gene: TRBD1
CDR3nt: TGTGCCAGCAGCTCGCGACAGGGCCTTGGGGAGACCCAGTACTTC
CDR3aa: CASSSRQGLGETQYF

j_gene: TRBJ2-2
abundance: .
v_gene: TRBV6-5
d_gene: .
CDR3nt: TGTGCCAGCAGTTATGATCCGGTTCTGACCGGGGAGCTGTTTTTT
CDR3aa: CASSYDPVLTGELFF

j_gene: TRBJ2-3
abundance: .
v_gene: TRBV6-1
d_gene: .
CDR3nt: TGTGCCAGCAGCGCTTCGACTTCTAGCACAGATACGCAGTATTTT
CDR3aa: CASSASTSSTDTQYF

j_gene: TRBJ2-6
abundance: .
v_gene: TRBV10-3
d_gene: TRBD1
CDR3nt: TGTGCCATCAGTTATCAGGGACAGTCCTTCTCTGGGGCCAACGTCCTGACTTTC
CDR3aa: CAISYQGQSFSGANVLTF

j_gene: TRBJ1-5
abundance: .
v_gene: TRBV12-5
d_gene: .
CDR3nt: TGTGCCTCATCTGTCAGGTTTGGGCAGCCCCAGCATTTT
CDR3aa: CASSVRFGQPQHF

j_gene: TRBJ1-2
abundance: .
v_gene: TRBV6-5
d_gene: TRBD1
CDR3nt: TGTGCCAGCAGTCCGTTGACAGGGGTCGAGGTCTACACCTTC
CDR3aa: CASSPLTGVEVYTF

j_gene: TRBJ2-3
abundance: .
v_gene: TRBV6-5
d_gene: .
CDR3nt: TGTGCCAGCAGGGCGGGATTGGCAGATACGCAGTATTTT
CDR3aa: CASRAGLADTQYF

j_gene: TRBJ2-7
abundance: once
v_gene: TRBV21-1
d_gene: .
CDR3nt: TGTGCCAGCCAAACTCAAAGACCCGCGACTAGCGGGAATTACGAGCAGTACTTC
CDR3aa: CASQTQRPATSGNYEQYF

j_gene: TRBJ2-5
abundance: .
v_gene: TRBV12-5
d_gene: .
CDR3nt: TGTGCTAGTGGTTTGAGCAGGGGAGGGGAGACCCAGTACTTC
CDR3aa: CASGLSRGGETQYF

j_gene: TRBJ2-2
abundance: once
v_gene: TRBV6-5
d_gene: .
CDR3nt: TGTGCCAGCAGTTATGTGGGGTACGGGAGAGCCGGGGAGCTGTTTTTT
CDR3aa: CASSYVGYGRAGELFF

j_gene: TRBJ2-6
abundance: few
v_gene: TRBV6-5
d_gene: .
CDR3nt: TGTGCCAGCAGTCCCCAGGGGAATGGGGCCAACGTCCTGACTTTC
CDR3aa: CASSPQGNGANVLTF

j_gene: TRBJ2-3
abundance: .
v_gene: TRBV30
d_gene: TRBD2
CDR3nt: TGTGCCTGGAGTGTACGGCGGCGGGAGGGGACAGATGCGCAGTATTTT
CDR3aa: CAWSVRRREGTDAQYF

j_gene: TRBJ2-7
abundance: once
v_gene: TRBV2
d_gene: TRBD2
CDR3nt: TGTGCCAGCACCGTCACTAGCGTAGAGCAGTACTTC
CDR3aa: CASTVTSVEQYF

j_gene: TRBJ1-4
abundance: few
v_gene: TRBV29-1
d_gene: .
CDR3nt: TGCAGCGTGTTAGGAGGGACTGGGGGTGAAAAACTGTTTTTT
CDR3aa: CSVLGGTGGEKLFF

j_gene: TRBJ1-3
abundance: .
v_gene: TRBV5-4
d_gene: .
CDR3nt: TGTGCCAGCAGCTTCCCGGGCGACAGGAGCTCTGGAAACACCATATATTTT
CDR3aa: CASSFPGDRSSGNTIYF

j_gene: TRBJ2-3
abundance: once
v_gene: TRBV27
d_gene: TRBD2
CDR3nt: TGTGCCAGCAGGGGACTAGCGGGATCAGCTAGCACAGATACGCAGTATTTT
CDR3aa: CASRGLAGSASTDTQYF

j_gene: TRBJ1-1
abundance: .
v_gene: TRBV19
d_gene: .
CDR3nt: TGTGCCAGTCGTGGGAGGGAAATCGGTGGAGAAGCTTTCTTT
CDR3aa: CASRGREIGGEAFF

j_gene: TRBJ2-5
abundance: .
v_gene: TRBV4-2
d_gene: TRBD2
CDR3nt: TGTGCCAGCAGCCAAGTAGGCGGGGGGCAAGAGACCCAGTACTTC
CDR3aa: CASSQVGGGQETQYF

j_gene: TRBJ2-1
abundance: .
v_gene: TRBV7-7
d_gene: .
CDR3nt: TGTGCTAGCAGCCCGCGGGAGACAGGTGAGCAGTTCTTC
CDR3aa: CASSPRETGEQFF

j_gene: TRBJ2-7
abundance: .
v_gene: TRBV29-1
d_gene: .
CDR3nt: TGCAGCCCCAAGGGGTCCCCCTCCTACGAGCAGTACTTC
CDR3aa: CSPKGSPSYEQYF

j_gene: TRBJ2-1
abundance: .
v_gene: TRBV9
d_gene: TRBD2
CDR3nt: TGTGCCAGCAGCGTAGCGGGGCTAGCGGGAGATGAGCAGTTCTTC
CDR3aa: CASSVAGLAGDEQFF

j_gene: TRBJ1-2
abundance: .
v_gene: TRBV5-4
d_gene: TRBD1
CDR3nt: TGTGCCAGCAGTCCCCCTGGACCGACAGGGCACGGCTACACCTTC
CDR3aa: CASSPPGPTGHGYTF

j_gene: TRBJ1-2
abundance: few
v_gene: TRBV9
d_gene: TRBD1
CDR3nt: TGTGCCAGCAGCGCAGCAGAGGACAGGGGGTATGGCTACACCTTC
CDR3aa: CASSAAEDRGYGYTF

j_gene: TRBJ2-7
abundance: .
v_gene: TRBV7-2
d_gene: TRBD2
CDR3nt: TGTGCCAGCAGCCTTAGCGGGGCGTACGAGCAGTACTTC
CDR3aa: CASSLSGAYEQYF

j_gene: TRBJ2-7
abundance: once
v_gene: TRBV25-1
d_gene: .
CDR3nt: TGTGCCAGCAGTGAATCACAGGGGACTCAGCAGTACTTC
CDR3aa: CASSESQGTQQYF

j_gene: TRBJ2-2
abundance: .
v_gene: TRBV7-6
d_gene: .
CDR3nt: TGTGCCAGCAGCTCCCCCCGGGAGAGGGCCGGGGAGCTGTTTTTT
CDR3aa: CASSSPRERAGELFF

j_gene: TRBJ1-2
abundance: medium-sized
v_gene: TRBV2
d_gene: TRBD1
CDR3nt: TGTGCCAGCATCCCCCTCGAGGGACAGGGGGCGCGGGGTGGCTATGGCTACACCTTC
CDR3aa: CASIPLEGQGARGGYGYTF

j_gene: TRBJ2-6
abundance: .
v_gene: TRBV19
d_gene: .
CDR3nt: TGTGCCAGTAGTTTACAGGGACCCGGGGCCAACGTCCTGACTTTC
CDR3aa: CASSLQGPGANVLTF

j_gene: TRBJ1-2
abundance: .
v_gene: TRBV6-6
d_gene: .
CDR3nt: TGTGCCAGCAGTTACCAGGGGCAGGGGGGCTACACCTTC
CDR3aa: CASSYQGQGGYTF

j_gene: TRBJ2-5
abundance: .
v_gene: TRBV6-5
d_gene: TRBD1
CDR3nt: TGTGCCAGCAGTTGGGGACAGGGAGAGACCCAGTACTTC
CDR3aa: CASSWGQGETQYF

j_gene: TRBJ1-1
abundance: .
v_gene: TRBV7-9
d_gene: .
CDR3nt: TGTGCCAGCACCAGAGGCTACGGGACATCGGCTATGAACACTGAAGCTTTCTTT
CDR3aa: CASTRGYGTSAMNTEAFF

j_gene: TRBJ1-3
abundance: .
v_gene: TRBV5-1
d_gene: TRBD1
CDR3nt: TGCGCCAGCAGCTTAGCAGGACAGGCCTCTGGAAACACCATATATTTT
CDR3aa: CASSLAGQASGNTIYF

j_gene: TRBJ1-1
abundance: .
v_gene: TRBV5-6
d_gene: .
CDR3nt: TGTGCCAGCAGCTTGGTGATCAGGGCTGAAACTGAAGCTTTCTTT
CDR3aa: CASSLVIRAETEAFF

j_gene: TRBJ2-3
abundance: .
v_gene: TRBV7-2
d_gene: TRBD2
CDR3nt: TGTGCCAGCAGCTTATATACTAGCGCGCGCTCAGATACGCAGTATTTT
CDR3aa: CASSLYTSARSDTQYF

j_gene: TRBJ2-1
abundance: .
v_gene: TRBV4-2
d_gene: TRBD2
CDR3nt: TGTGCCAGCAGCCACGCCAATTCGGTCGCGGGAGGGTCCTACAATGAGCAGTTCTTC
CDR3aa: CASSHANSVAGGSYNEQFF

j_gene: TRBJ2-5
abundance: .
v_gene: TRBV28
d_gene: .
CDR3nt: TGTGCCACCACACCGCTATGGGGAGGGGGGGGGACCCAGTACTTC
CDR3aa: CATTPLWGGGGTQYF

j_gene: TRBJ1-1
abundance: .
v_gene: TRBV19
d_gene: TRBD1
CDR3nt: TGTGCCAGTAGTACCCAAGGGACAGGGCGCACTGAAGCTTTCTTT
CDR3aa: CASSTQGTGRTEAFF

j_gene: TRBJ2-2
abundance: .
v_gene: TRBV5-1
d_gene: .
CDR3nt: TGCGCCAGCAGCTTGGAGGGGGGGACCTGGACCGGGGAGCTGTTTTTT
CDR3aa: CASSLEGGTWTGELFF

j_gene: TRBJ2-7
abundance: .
v_gene: TRBV4-1
d_gene: .
CDR3nt: TGCGCCAGCAGCCAAACTAGCAAGGTGGACGAGCAGTACTTC
CDR3aa: CASSQTSKVDEQYF

j_gene: TRBJ1-1
abundance: .
v_gene: TRBV18
d_gene: .
CDR3nt: TGTGCCAGCTCACCAGTCAGGGGCCCTGAAGCTTTCTTT
CDR3aa: CASSPVRGPEAFF

j_gene: TRBJ1-5
abundance: .
v_gene: TRBV7-2
d_gene: .
CDR3nt: TGTGCCAGCAGCTTAGAAGGGGCGTCTGGCAATCAGCCCCAGCATTTT
CDR3aa: CASSLEGASGNQPQHF

j_gene: TRBJ2-3
abundance: .
v_gene: TRBV30
d_gene: TRBD2
CDR3nt: TGTGCCTGGAGAACCGCCGGGACTAGCGGCACAGATACGCAGTATTTT
CDR3aa: CAWRTAGTSGTDTQYF

j_gene: TRBJ2-3
abundance: .
v_gene: TRBV7-3
d_gene: TRBD2
CDR3nt: TGTGCCAGCAGCTTAGGGGTAGCGGGATCGGATACGCAGTATTTT
CDR3aa: CASSLGVAGSDTQYF

j_gene: TRBJ2-1
abundance: .
v_gene: TRBV28
d_gene: TRBD1
CDR3nt: TGTGCCAGCAGTCCCCCACAGGCGGGGACAGGGCAGGTGACCCGCTTCGGCAATGAGCAGTTCTTC
CDR3aa: CASSPPQAGTGQVTRFGNEQFF

j_gene: TRBJ1-2
abundance: .
v_gene: TRBV6-1
d_gene: .
CDR3nt: TGTGCCAGTTTTACAGGGAACTATGGCTACACCTTC
CDR3aa: CASFTGNYGYTF

j_gene: TRBJ2-7
abundance: .
v_gene: TRBV5-5
d_gene: TRBD1
CDR3nt: TGTGCCAGCAGCCCCGGGGACAGCCTGTCCTACGAGCAGTACTTC
CDR3aa: CASSPGDSLSYEQYF

j_gene: TRBJ1-2
abundance: once
v_gene: TRBV7-9
d_gene: TRBD1
CDR3nt: TGTGCCAGCAGCTCCTTGACAGGGGGCATCAGAAATGGCTACACCTTC
CDR3aa: CASSSLTGGIRNGYTF

j_gene: TRBJ1-3
abundance: .
v_gene: TRBV14
d_gene: .
CDR3nt: TGTGCCAGCAGCCTACCTACACTCCGGGATCTCCCTTCAGGAAGGTCTGGAAACACCATATATTTT
CDR3aa: CASSLPTLRDLPSGRSGNTIYF

j_gene: TRBJ1-6
abundance: .
v_gene: TRBV6-5
d_gene: .
CDR3nt: TGTGCCAGCAGTTACACAGGGAATTCACCCCTCCACTTT
CDR3aa: CASSYTGNSPLHF

j_gene: TRBJ2-5
abundance: .
v_gene: TRBV11-2
d_gene: .
CDR3nt: TGTGCCAGCAGCTTGTCCGGAGAGACCCAGTACTTC
CDR3aa: CASSLSGETQYF